This TCR beta chain was recorded in a study of tumor-infiltrating lymphocytes in primary liver carcinoma. Overall study context: The patients included men and women who were aged 30 to 69 years. About 3.5 to 7.13 million productive TCRbeta reads were obtained from the samples, with similar numbers across tissue types.

The blood RNA (from unsorted whole blood) was obtained, and germline DNA was also extracted. These patients lived with chronic HBV infection and had never been treated. Investigators obtained roughly 3.9 milliliters of peripheral blood ahead of surgery. Total RNA amounting to around 530 ng was the source from which TCR beta cDNA was made with a constant-region primer. Sequencing libraries for TCR beta derived from three nested multiplex PCR rounds that used slightly modified ARM-PCR. TRBV1-TRBV30 forward and Cbeta reverse primers drove the first two approximately 10-cycle rounds. Each CDR3 protein gets one entry after TCRdb re-called the multiplex PCR reads with MiXCR. The sample gives a few hundred thousand distinct CDR3 sequences, about 50% of which show up once; over 15% is in the top ten. V was shortened by 2 bases and J by 6 bases, with 8 bases between the two germline ends. The CDR3 consists of 13 residues. Germline V gives CDR1 MNHEY, CDR2 SVGEGT.

The gene calls are TRBV6-2 or TRBV6-3 and TRBJ2-1; D is ambiguous. The sequence was collected from a woman younger than 45 with primary liver carcinoma and hepatitis B virus infection. Source material: peripheral blood. CDR3 sequence reads: CASSYLTSNEQFF. As DNA, the CDR3 is TGTGCCAGCAGTTACCTAACAAGCAATGAGCAGTTCTTC.